These T cell receptor beta chains were read from a single sample in a study of T cells in Graves' hyperthyroidism and ophthalmopathy. Each CDR3 protein is one row after TCRdb ran MiXCR on the multiplex PCR reads. The sample carries roughly 600,000 distinct CDR3 sequences, approximately 14% recorded once. Sample: blood. The receptors come from a woman between 50 and 59 years old with Graves' ophthalmopathy. CDR3s include the opening cysteine and the closing phenylalanine or tryptophan. A D gene is named only where the DNA matches it firmly.

J,D,V,length,CDR3
TRBJ1-5,NA,TRBV12-3/TRBV12-4,14,CASSWTASNQPQHF
TRBJ2-5,NA,TRBV5-1,16,CASSRHGGWEEKTQYF
TRBJ2-3,TRBD2,TRBV28,15,CASSAIAGEGDTQYF
TRBJ2-7,NA,TRBV20-1,15,CSARTRGLTIYEQYF
TRBJ2-3,TRBD2,TRBV29-1,15,CSVGGLAGGTDTQYF
TRBJ1-3,TRBD1,TRBV20-1,15,CSAGTVSPSGNTIYF
TRBJ2-1,TRBD1,TRBV18,16,CASSPGTGGRYNEQFF
TRBJ2-7,NA,TRBV18,14,CASSPGRRPYEQYF
TRBJ2-1,NA,TRBV7-3,12,CASSPRDNEQFF
TRBJ2-1,TRBD2,TRBV3-1,16,CASSPLAGASYNEQFF
TRBJ2-1,TRBD2,TRBV2,16,CASSEAHIGLGREEFF
TRBJ2-2,NA,TRBV7-3,15,CASSLGVRHTGELFF
TRBJ1-3,NA,TRBV10-3,14,CAISERFSGNTIYF